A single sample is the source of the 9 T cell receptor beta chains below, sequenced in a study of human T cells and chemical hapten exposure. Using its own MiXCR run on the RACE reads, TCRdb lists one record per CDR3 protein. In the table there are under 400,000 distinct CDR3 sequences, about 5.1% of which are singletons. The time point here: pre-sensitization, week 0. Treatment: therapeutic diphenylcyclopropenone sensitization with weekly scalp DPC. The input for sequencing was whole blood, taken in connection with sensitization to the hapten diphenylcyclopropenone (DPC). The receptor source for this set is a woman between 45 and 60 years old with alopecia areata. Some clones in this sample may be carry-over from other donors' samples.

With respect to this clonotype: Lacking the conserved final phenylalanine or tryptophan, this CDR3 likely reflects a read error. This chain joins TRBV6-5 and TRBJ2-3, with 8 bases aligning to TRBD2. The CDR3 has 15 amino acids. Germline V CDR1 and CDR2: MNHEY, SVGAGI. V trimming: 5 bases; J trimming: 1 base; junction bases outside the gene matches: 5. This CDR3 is CASSPGLAGTDTQYY. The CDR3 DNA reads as TGTGCCAGCAGTCCCGGACTAGCAGGCACAGATACGCAGTATTAT.

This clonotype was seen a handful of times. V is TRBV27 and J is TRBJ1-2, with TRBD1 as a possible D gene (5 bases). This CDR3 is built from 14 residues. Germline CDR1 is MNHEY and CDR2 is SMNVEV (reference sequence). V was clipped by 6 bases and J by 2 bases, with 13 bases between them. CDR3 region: CASRGRTLNYGYTF. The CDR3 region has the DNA TGTGCCAGCAGGGGACGGACCTTAAACTATGGCTACACCTTC.

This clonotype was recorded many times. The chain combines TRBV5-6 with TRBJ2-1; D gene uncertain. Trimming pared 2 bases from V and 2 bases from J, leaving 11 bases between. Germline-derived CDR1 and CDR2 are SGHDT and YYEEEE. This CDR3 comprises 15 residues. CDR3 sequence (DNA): TGTGCCAGCAGCTTCCCGACAAGGACCTACAATGAGCAGTTCTTC. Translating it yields CASSFPTRTYNEQFF.

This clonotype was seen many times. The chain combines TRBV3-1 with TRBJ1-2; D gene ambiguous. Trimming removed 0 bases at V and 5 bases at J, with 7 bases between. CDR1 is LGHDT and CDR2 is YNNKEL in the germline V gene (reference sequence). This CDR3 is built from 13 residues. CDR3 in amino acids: CASSQDTGYGYTF. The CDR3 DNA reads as TGTGCCAGCAGCCAAGATACGGGGTATGGCTACACCTTC. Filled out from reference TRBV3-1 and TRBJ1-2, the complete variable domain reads DTAVSQTPKYLVTQMGNDKSIKCEQNLGHDTMYWYKQDSKKFLKIMFSYNNKELIINETVPNRFSPKSPDKAHLNLHINSLELGDSAVYFCASSQDTGYGYTFGSGTRLTVV.

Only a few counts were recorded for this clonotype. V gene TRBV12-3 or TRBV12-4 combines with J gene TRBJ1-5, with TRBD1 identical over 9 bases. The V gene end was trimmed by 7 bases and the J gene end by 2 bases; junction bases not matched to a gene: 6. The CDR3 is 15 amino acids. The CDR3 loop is CASISRTGGNQPQHF. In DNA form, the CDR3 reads TGTGCCAGCATTAGCCGGACAGGGGGCAATCAGCCCCAGCATTTT.

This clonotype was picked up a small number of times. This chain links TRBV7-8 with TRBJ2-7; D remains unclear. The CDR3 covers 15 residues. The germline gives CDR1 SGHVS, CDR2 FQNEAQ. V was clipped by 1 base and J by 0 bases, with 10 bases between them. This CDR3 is CASSLGRTLSYEQYF. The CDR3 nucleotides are TGTGCCAGCAGCTTAGGACGGACCCTCTCCTACGAGCAGTACTTC. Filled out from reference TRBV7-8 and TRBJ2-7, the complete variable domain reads GAGVSQSPRYKVAKRGQDVALRCDPISGHVSLFWYQQALGQGPEFLTYFQNEAQLDKSGLPSDRFFAERPEGSVSTLKIQRTQQEDSAVYLCASSLGRTLSYEQYFGPGTRLTVT.

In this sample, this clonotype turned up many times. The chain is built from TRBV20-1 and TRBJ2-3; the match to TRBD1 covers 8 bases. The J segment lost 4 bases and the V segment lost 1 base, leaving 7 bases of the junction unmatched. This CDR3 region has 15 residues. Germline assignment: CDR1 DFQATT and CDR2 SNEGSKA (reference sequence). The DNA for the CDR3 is TGCAGTGCTAGAGGACAGGGGCTTGGCGCAGATACGCAGTATTTT. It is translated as CSARGQGLGADTQYF.

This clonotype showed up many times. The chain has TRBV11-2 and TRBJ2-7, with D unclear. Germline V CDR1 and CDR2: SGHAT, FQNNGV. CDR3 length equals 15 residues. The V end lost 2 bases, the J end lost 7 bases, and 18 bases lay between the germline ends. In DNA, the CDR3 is TGTGCCAGCAGCTTATCGGCCAGCCTTCAAGCGGAGCAGTACTTC. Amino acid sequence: CASSLSASLQAEQYF.

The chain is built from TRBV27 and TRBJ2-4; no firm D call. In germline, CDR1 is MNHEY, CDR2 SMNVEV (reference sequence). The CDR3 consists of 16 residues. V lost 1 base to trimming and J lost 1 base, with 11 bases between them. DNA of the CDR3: TGTGCCAGCAGTTTATATGAACAGACGGCCAAAAACATTCAGTACTTC. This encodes CASSLYEQTAKNIQYF.